Below are 31 T cell receptor beta chains sequenced from a single sample in a study of response to subunit inactivated influenza vaccine. TCRdb re-derived calls from the RT-PCR reads in MiXCR, one entry per CDR3 protein. This table has 560,000 or so distinct CDR3 sequences, 7.5% to 8.5% appearing once. Sample: PBMCs from blood, taken around 25 months after vaccination. These TCRs come from a man aged 50 to 75 who received an inactivated influenza vaccine.

This clonotype has just a few counts. The CDR3 spells CASSSGAGTTGTQYF. The CDR3 DNA is TGTGCCAGCAGCTCGGGTGCCGGGACGACCGGGACCCAGTACTTC. The V call is TRBV11-2, the J call TRBJ2-5, with D tentatively TRBD1 or TRBD2 (5 bases each). V lost 4 bases and J lost 7, with 19 bases in between. This CDR3 contains 15 residues. CDR1 is SGHAT and CDR2 is FQNNGV in the germline V gene. Filled out from reference TRBV11-2 and TRBJ2-5, the complete variable domain reads EAGVAQSPRYKIIEKRQSVAFWCNPISGHATLYWYQQILGQGPKLLIQFQNNGVVDDSQLPKDRFSAERLKGVDSTLKIQPAKLEDSAVYLCASSSGAGTTGTQYFGPGTRLLVL.

The V and J genes are TRBV14 and TRBJ1-2, with a tentative D call TRBD1 (6 bases). Germline assignment: CDR1 SGHDN and CDR2 FVKESK. V was shortened by 4 bases and J by 1 base, with 19 bases between the two germline ends. This CDR3 is 17 amino acids long. The CDR3 DNA is TGTGCCAGCAGCCCCGGGACAATCTATTCCCATAACTATGGCTACACCTTC. Protein sequence: CASSPGTIYSHNYGYTF.

This chain connects TRBV4-1 to TRBJ1-4, with D unresolved. Germline CDR1 MGHRA, CDR2 YSYEKL. Deletions cut 0 bases from V and 4 bases from J, with 9 bases between. The CDR3 contains 15 residues. DNA of the CDR3: TGCGCCAGCAGCCAAGAGGAGAACCTTAATGAAAAACTGTTTTTT. Translated: CASSQEENLNEKLFF.

The chain links TRBV6-5 to TRBJ2-5; the match to TRBD1 covers 7 bases. The CDR3 spans 15 residues. V lost 0 bases to trimming and J lost 4 bases; unmatched junction nucleotides: 5. Germline V gene data show CDR1 as MNHEY and CDR2 as SVGAGI. The chain's CDR3 is CASSYSPTGVETQYF. CDR3 sequence (DNA): TGTGCCAGCAGTTACTCGCCCACAGGGGTAGAGACCCAGTACTTC.

In its sample, this clonotype was seen a few times. The J gene is TRBJ1-2, the V gene TRBV7-2; 8 bases align to TRBD1. CDR3 length: 15 residues. Germline CDR1 reads SGHTA; CDR2 reads FQGNSA. The V and J ends lost 1 base and 0 bases, in that order; junction bases with no gene match: 1. This chain's CDR3 is CASSLEQGANYGYTF. The CDR3 DNA follows: TGTGCCAGCAGCTTAGAACAGGGGGCTAACTATGGCTACACCTTC.

CDR3 nucleotide sequence: TGTGCCAGCAGTTTTTCTGGTCTTCGCGACTATAAAGAGACCCAGTACTTC. The encoded protein is CASSFSGLRDYKETQYF. The chain carries TRBV12-3 or TRBV12-4 and TRBJ2-5, with D tentatively TRBD2 (5 bases). The CDR3 extends over 17 amino acids. Trimming removed 3 bases at V and 3 bases at J, with 20 bases between.

The chain is built from TRBV20-1 and TRBJ2-3, with D maybe TRBD2 (5 bases). Trimming stripped 4 bases from V and 2 bases from J, with 7 bases between. The V gene's germline CDR1 is DFQATT and CDR2 SNEGSKA (reference sequence). This CDR3 contains 12 residues. The CDR3 region is CSANGVTDTQYF. The CDR3 DNA reads as TGCAGTGCTAACGGGGTCACAGATACGCAGTATTTT.

This rearrangement joins TRBV20-1 to TRBJ2-1; 7 bases line up with TRBD2. The CDR3 sequence is 15 residues long. The germline V gene has CDR1 DFQATT and CDR2 SNEGSKA (reference sequence). The V gene end was trimmed by 6 bases and the J gene end by 7 bases; junction bases not matched to a gene: 15. The CDR3 is CSALAGEGFWNEQFF. DNA of the CDR3: TGCAGTGCGCTGGCGGGAGAGGGCTTCTGGAATGAGCAGTTCTTC.

This clonotype was observed a handful of times. CDR3 nucleotide sequence: TGTGCCAGCAGCAGGCAAGTAAGGGAGCAGTTCTTC. This codes for CASSRQVREQFF. This rearrangement joins TRBV12-3 or TRBV12-4 to TRBJ2-1; no definite D call. The CDR3 runs to 12 residues. V was shortened by 6 bases and J by 10 bases, with 13 bases between the two germline ends.

The chain has TRBV10-3 and TRBJ2-5; 11 bases are shared with TRBD2. The CDR3 spans 14 residues. Germline assignment: CDR1 ENHRY and CDR2 SYGVKD. The ends lost 10 bases at V and 1 base at J; junction bases unmatched: 5. CDR3 amino acids: CATTSGSPQETQYF. The CDR3 DNA follows: TGTGCCACCACTAGCGGGAGCCCCCAAGAGACCCAGTACTTC.

This clonotype appeared many times. This CDR3 reads CSVRRGTGQETQYF. Written as DNA, the CDR3 is TGCAGCGTCCGCCGAGGGACAGGACAAGAGACCCAGTACTTC. The J gene is TRBJ2-5, the V gene TRBV29-1; 8 bases fit TRBD1. The V gene's germline CDR1 is SQVTM and CDR2 ANQGSEA. The CDR3 contains 14 residues. J was trimmed by 2 bases and V by 6 bases; bases with no gene match: 8.

This clonotype was found many times. J is TRBJ2-7 and V is TRBV7-2; TRBD2 matches at 7 bases. The CDR3 length is 15 residues. The V gene's germline CDR1 is SGHTA and CDR2 FQGNSA. Germline trimming cut 5 bases from V and 2 bases from J; bases unmatched to any gene: 9. CDR3 residues: CASSPYGAGAYEQYF. The CDR3 nucleotides are TGTGCCAGCAGCCCCTACGGGGCGGGAGCCTACGAGCAGTACTTC.

This clonotype was observed at least ten times. The J gene is TRBJ2-2, the V gene TRBV6-1; TRBD2 agrees at 11 bases. The CDR3 extends over 15 amino acids. With 6 bases clipped from V and 8 bases from J, the junction kept 8 bases outside the gene matches. CDR1 and CDR2 from the germline V gene are MNHNS and SASEGT. CDR3 DNA: TGTGCCAGCAGCACCGGGACTAGCGGATGGGGGGAGCTGTTTTTT. Encoded protein: CASSTGTSGWGELFF.

This rearrangement joins TRBV5-1 to TRBJ2-3, with 9 positions matching TRBD2. Germline assignment: CDR1 SGHRS and CDR2 YFSETQ. The CDR3 sequence is 18 residues long. V was pared by 3 bases and J by 4 bases, with 15 bases of the junction left unmatched. The CDR3 here is CASSSKKFSGGGADTQYF. CDR3 DNA sequence: TGCGCCAGCAGCTCGAAAAAATTTAGCGGGGGTGGGGCAGATACGCAGTATTTT. Full variable domain (missing parts from reference TRBV5-1 and TRBJ2-3): KAGVTQTPRYLIKTRGQQVTLSCSPISGHRSVSWYQQTPGQGLQFLFEYFSETQRNKGNFPGRFSGRQFSNSRSEMNVSTLELGDSALYLCASSSKKFSGGGADTQYFGPGTRLTVL.

There are many counts of this clonotype. The chain employs TRBV5-1 and TRBJ1-2; D possibly corresponds to TRBD1 (6 bases). CDR1 SGHRS and CDR2 YFSETQ come from the germline V gene. V shed 4 bases and J shed 5 bases, with 12 bases lying between them. The CDR3 consists of 13 residues. The chain's CDR3 is CASSTRTDYGYTF. The CDR3 nucleotides read TGCGCCAGCAGCACTAGGACAGATTATGGCTACACCTTC.

This clonotype was seen a handful of times. This chain uses TRBV3-1 with TRBJ1-1; D is uncertain. The CDR3 loop spans 16 amino acids. Germline V gene data show CDR1 as LGHDT and CDR2 as YNNKEL (reference sequence). The ends were cut back, 3 bases at V and 0 bases at J, with 14 bases in the middle. CDR3 sequence reads: CASSQIADSMNTEAFF. The CDR3 nucleotides read TGTGCCAGCAGCCAGATCGCCGATAGCATGAACACTGAAGCTTTCTTT.

The sample holds many counts of this clonotype. V gene TRBV28 combines with J gene TRBJ2-7, with 9 bases fitting TRBD1. Germline CDR1 is MDHEN and CDR2 is SYDVKM. This CDR3 has 15 residues. Trimming took 2 bases from V and 3 from J; bases not matched to a gene: 5. The CDR3 DNA reads TGTGCCAGCAGTTTAGGGGGGACAGGGTTCTACGAGCAGTACTTC. This codes for CASSLGGTGFYEQYF.

The genes are TRBV27 and TRBJ1-3; D may be TRBD1 (5 bases). Germline V CDR1 and CDR2: MNHEY, SMNVEV (reference sequence). The CDR3 contains 15 residues. Deletions cut 4 bases from V and 3 bases from J, with 13 bases between. This CDR3 is CASSSAGSLGNTIYF. The CDR3 region has the DNA TGTGCCAGCAGTTCGGCAGGGTCGCTTGGAAACACCATATATTTT.

As concerns this clonotype: One end of the junction is discordant with germline, which a read error may explain. This sequence joins TRBV5-1 and TRBJ2-5; 9 nucleotides match TRBD1. Germline V CDR1 and CDR2: SGHRS, YFSETQ. The CDR3 is 13 residues long. CDR3 sequence (DNA): TGCGCCAACAGCCTGGACAGGGGTGAGACCCAGTACTTC. This gives the protein CANSLDRGETQYF.

This clonotype has more than one count but fewer than ten. The genes are TRBV20-1 and TRBJ2-3; D might be TRBD1 (6 bases). Per germline, CDR1 DFQATT and CDR2 SNEGSKA (reference sequence). This CDR3 contains 13 residues. V shed 3 bases and J shed 4 bases, with 11 bases lying between them. This chain's CDR3 is CSARDTGPDTQYF. The CDR3 nucleotides are TGCAGTGCTAGGGATACAGGGCCAGATACGCAGTATTTT.

The count of this clonotype is one. A much larger clone differs from this one at a single base, so this may be a read error. The chain has TRBV29-1 and TRBJ2-1; 8 bases agree with TRBD2. The germline CDR1 and CDR2 sequences are SQVTM and ANQGSEA. The junction had 14 bases not matched to a gene; V was cut back by 0 bases and J by 7 bases. This CDR3 has 17 residues. CDR3 residues: CSVEDRTSQPLKNEQFF. CDR3 sequence (DNA): TGCAGCGTTGAAGACCGGACTAGCCAACCCTTAAAGAATGAGCAGTTCTTC.

This clonotype was seen a handful of times. V usage is TRBV5-5 and J usage is TRBJ2-3, with D maybe TRBD1 (6 bases). Trimming took off 4 bases at V and 3 bases at J, with 18 bases between the two ends. CDR3 length equals 16 residues. Germline assignment: CDR1 SGHKS and CDR2 YYEKEE (reference sequence). The chain's CDR3 is CASSLLRGTGTDTQYF. CDR3 nucleotide sequence: TGTGCCAGCAGCCTCCTCAGGGGAACTGGAACAGATACGCAGTATTTT.

This clonotype showed up just a few times. A much larger clone sits a single nucleotide away, making a read error possible. This chain links TRBV9 with TRBJ2-1; 10 bases map to TRBD2. CDR1 is SGDLS and CDR2 is YYNGEE in the germline V gene. The V segment lost 0 bases and the J segment 8 bases; nucleotides outside the gene matches: 5. The CDR3 length is 15 residues. The CDR3 spells CASSVGLAGVDEQFF. In nucleotides, the CDR3 is TGTGCCAGCAGCGTAGGGCTAGCGGGGGTCGATGAGCAGTTCTTC.

This clonotype was picked up a small number of times. V is TRBV6-1 and J is TRBJ1-2, with 7 bases lining up with TRBD1. J lost 8 bases, V lost 6 bases, and 9 bases had no gene match. This CDR3 has 13 residues. In germline, CDR1 is MNHNS, CDR2 SASEGT. CDR3 amino acids: CASRPWDRKGYTF. CDR3 sequence (DNA): TGTGCCAGCAGACCTTGGGACAGAAAGGGCTACACCTTC.

This clonotype was seen a handful of times. The chain links TRBV25-1 to TRBJ2-1; TRBD2 matches 12 bases. This CDR3 spans 15 amino acids. Trimming removed 7 bases from V and 3 bases from J; junction bases left unmatched: 4. The germline gives CDR1 MGHDK, CDR2 SYGVNS. For the CDR3, the DNA is TGTGCCAGCAAAGGACTAGCGGGATTCTACAATGAGCAGTTCTTC. Its translation is CASKGLAGFYNEQFF.

This clonotype was seen ten or more times. This chain joins TRBV7-3 and TRBJ1-5, with a tentative D call TRBD1 (5 bases). Germline V gene data show CDR1 as SGHTA and CDR2 as FQGTGA. The CDR3 spans 13 residues. V was trimmed by 7 bases and J by 5 bases, leaving 12 bases between them. The CDR3 reads CASTKDRHQPQHF. The CDR3, as DNA: TGTGCCAGCACCAAAGACAGACATCAGCCCCAGCATTTT.

The chain recombines TRBV4-3 with TRBJ2-7; perhaps TRBD1 as D (5 bases). The germline V and J ends were trimmed by 0 bases and 3 bases, with 18 bases remaining between them. CDR3 length: 17 residues. Germline V lookup: CDR1 LGHNA, CDR2 YSLEER. CDR3 in DNA: TGCGCCAGCAGCCAAGATCAGTGGCAGGGTGTGAGCTACGAGCAGTACTTC. It is translated as CASSQDQWQGVSYEQYF.

This clonotype has only a few counts. J is TRBJ2-6 and V is TRBV18, with 14 nucleotides matching TRBD2. V lost 3 bases to trimming and J lost 4 bases; unmatched junction nucleotides: 5. Germline assignment: CDR1 KGHSH and CDR2 LQKENI. The CDR3 extends over 18 amino acids. The CDR3 sequence: CASSPPGLAGAGANVLTF. The CDR3, as DNA: TGTGCCAGCTCACCGCCGGGACTAGCGGGAGCAGGGGCCAACGTCCTGACTTTC.

The chain joins TRBV7-9 to TRBJ1-4; possibly TRBD1 for D (5 bases). The CDR3 has 13 residues. Trimming shortened V by 6 bases and J by 4 bases, and 9 bases separated the two germline ends. Germline lookup yields CDR1 SEHNR and CDR2 FQNEAQ (reference sequence). The CDR3 region has the DNA TGTGCCAGCAGGAGGGACGGTAATGAAAAACTGTTTTTT. Translated: CASRRDGNEKLFF.

This clonotype came up many times. This chain connects TRBV6-5 to TRBJ2-4, with a weak D call TRBD2 (6 bases). Germline V gives CDR1 MNHEY, CDR2 SVGAGI. The CDR3 contains 12 residues. V gave up 4 bases and J gave up 9 bases, with 10 bases separating them. Here the CDR3 reads CASSSGRSIQYF. The CDR3 DNA is TGTGCCAGCAGTTCAGGGAGGTCCATTCAGTACTTC.

This clonotype was observed a few times. The V gene is TRBV24-1, the J gene TRBJ2-1, with TRBD2 identical over 15 bases. The CDR3 extends over 15 amino acids. Germline V gene data show CDR1 as KGHDR and CDR2 as SFDVKD. Germline trimming cut 7 bases from V and 7 bases from J; bases unmatched to any gene: 4. The CDR3 spells CATRGLAGGVNEQFF. CDR3 nucleotide sequence: TGTGCCACCAGGGGACTAGCGGGAGGCGTGAATGAGCAGTTCTTC.